The 27 T cell receptor beta chains given below trace back to one sample, sequenced in a study of T-cell reconstitution after alpha-beta-depleted transplantation in children. This sample's TCRbeta library carried unique molecular identifier barcodes. TCRdb passed the PCR reads through MiXCR, listing each CDR3 protein once. Among 250,000 or so distinct CDR3 sequences listed, 20% to 30% were seen once. This material consisted of PBMCs, mostly from graft donor cells, taken 360 days after TCRalphabeta/CD19-depleted stem cell transplant. These receptors all come from a female patient between 2 and 15 years old who had a stem cell transplant for congenital amegakaryocytic thrombocytopenia, so the T cells may come from the graft donor.

The sample holds many counts of this clonotype. This chain connects TRBV12-3 or TRBV12-4 to TRBJ1-2; TRBD1 is a possible D gene (6 bases). The CDR3 consists of 13 residues. V was trimmed by 6 bases and J by 1 base, leaving 9 bases between them. The CDR3 DNA sequence: TGTGCCAGCAGCAGGACAGATAACTATGGCTACACCTTC. Encoded protein: CASSRTDNYGYTF.

The chain has TRBV6-2 or TRBV6-3 and TRBJ2-7; TRBD2 might be the D (6 bases). This CDR3 is built from 13 residues. Trimming removed 5 bases at V and 4 bases at J, with 12 bases between. Germline values: CDR1 MNHEY, CDR2 SVGEGT. The CDR3 loop reads CASSLAFLYEQYF. The CDR3 nucleotides are TGTGCCAGCAGTCTAGCGTTTCTATACGAGCAGTACTTC.

The rearrangement uses TRBV2 and TRBJ2-7, with D perhaps matching TRBD1 (7 bases). V was pared by 7 bases and J by 2 bases, with 15 bases between. Germline V gives CDR1 SNHLY, CDR2 FYNNEI. The CDR3 is 14 residues long. CDR3 loop: CASKEGAGPYEQYF. In DNA, the CDR3 is TGTGCCAGCAAGGAGGGGGCGGGGCCCTACGAGCAGTACTTC.

CDR3 amino acids: CASSLETGYTQYF. The CDR3 nucleotides are TGCGCCAGCAGCTTGGAGACGGGTTATACGCAGTATTTT. V and J are TRBV5-1 and TRBJ2-3; D unclear. CDR1 and CDR2 (germline): SGHRS, YFSETQ. The V end lost 0 bases, the J end lost 7 bases, and 9 bases lay between the germline ends. CDR3 size: 13 residues.

The rearrangement uses TRBV29-1 and TRBJ1-5; D not certain. CDR1 SQVTM and CDR2 ANQGSEA come from the germline V gene. There are 12 residues in the CDR3. Deletions cut 7 bases from V and 3 bases from J, with 10 bases between. In nucleotides, the CDR3 is TGCAGCGCTGGTGACCTCAATCAGCCCCAGCATTTT. Translated, it gives CSAGDLNQPQHF.

This clonotype was counted between two and nine times. V and J are TRBV12-3 or TRBV12-4 and TRBJ2-7; unclear D gene. The ends were cut back, 2 bases at V and 0 bases at J, with 8 bases in the middle. The CDR3 has 14 amino acids. CDR3 in amino acids: CASSLLVSSYEQYF. CDR3 DNA: TGTGCCAGCAGTTTATTGGTCTCCTCCTACGAGCAGTACTTC.

This CDR3 reads CASSSLNEQFF. The CDR3 DNA follows: TGTGCCAGCAGCTCACTCAATGAGCAGTTCTTC. V is TRBV7-9 and J is TRBJ2-1; no clear D gene. This CDR3 comprises 11 residues. CDR1 is SEHNR, CDR2 FQNEAQ, per germline (reference sequence). The V end lost 4 bases, the J end lost 6 bases, and 4 bases lay between the germline ends.

CDR3 in amino acids: CASSLGWGDQPQHF. Written as DNA, the CDR3 is TGTGCCAGCAGCTTAGGGTGGGGAGATCAGCCCCAGCATTTT. This rearrangement joins TRBV11-2 to TRBJ1-5; no firm D call. V lost 1 base and J 5 bases, leaving 9 bases between the germline ends. The CDR3 consists of 14 residues. Germline CDR1 reads SGHAT; CDR2 reads FQNNGV.

This clonotype showed up many times. The chain couples TRBV29-1 to TRBJ1-1; D is unresolved. With 0 bases removed from V and 3 bases from J, the gap between germline ends came to 11 bases. The CDR3 is 14 amino acids. Germline CDR1 and CDR2: SQVTM and ANQGSEA. CDR3 protein: CSVEDASGHTEAFF. The CDR3 DNA sequence: TGCAGCGTTGAAGATGCATCGGGCCACACTGAAGCTTTCTTT.

J is TRBJ2-2 and V is TRBV7-2, with D unclear. The CDR3 spans 13 residues. Germline values: CDR1 SGHTA, CDR2 FQGNSA. V shed 3 bases and J shed 6 bases, with 8 bases lying between them. CDR3 region: CASSFFDAGELFF. The DNA of the CDR3 is TGTGCCAGCAGCTTTTTCGATGCCGGGGAGCTGTTTTTT. Combining the CDR3 with reference TRBV7-2 and TRBJ2-2 gives the whole variable domain GAGVSQSPSNKVTEKGKDVELRCDPISGHTALYWYRQSLGQGLEFLIYFQGNSAPDKSGLPSDRFSAERTGGSVSTLTIQRTQQEDSAVYLCASSFFDAGELFFGEGSRLTVL.

This clonotype occurred a few times. The genes are TRBV20-1 and TRBJ2-3, with TRBD2 identical over 11 bases. Trimming at V came to 1 base and at J to 1 base, leaving 7 bases not matched to a gene. The CDR3 is made up of 17 amino acids. Germline assignment: CDR1 DFQATT and CDR2 SNEGSKA (reference sequence). This CDR3 is CSARGWLAGGGTDTQYF. CDR3 DNA: TGCAGTGCTAGAGGTTGGCTAGCGGGAGGCGGCACAGATACGCAGTATTTT.

In this sample, this clonotype turned up a few times. The chain couples TRBV12-3 or TRBV12-4 to TRBJ1-4; D is ambiguous. The CDR3 has 14 amino acids. Deletions cut 3 bases from V and 0 bases from J, with 5 bases between. CDR3 amino acids: CASSLSTTNEKLFF. CDR3 in DNA: TGTGCCAGCAGTTTGAGCACAACTAATGAAAAACTGTTTTTT.

The rearrangement uses TRBV20-1 and TRBJ2-7, with D uncertain. CDR1 and CDR2 (germline): DFQATT, SNEGSKA (reference sequence). V was cut by 6 bases and J by 3 bases, with 12 bases left in between. The CDR3 spans 12 residues. CDR3 residues: CSALGLSYEQYF. CDR3 in DNA: TGCAGTGCCCTCGGGCTAAGCTACGAGCAGTACTTC.

Only a few counts were recorded for this clonotype. This chain links TRBV4-2 with TRBJ2-1; D is possibly TRBD2 (6 bases). The CDR3 is 17 amino acids. V lost 1 base and J 2 bases, leaving 15 bases between the germline ends. The germline CDR1 and CDR2 sequences are LGHNA and YNFKEQ. The CDR3 coding sequence is TGTGCCAGCAGCCAAGCATACGGGGGAAGGGCCTACAATGAGCAGTTCTTC. Translation: CASSQAYGGRAYNEQFF.

This clonotype has a count of ten or more. This chain uses TRBV2 with TRBJ2-6; D is ambiguous. This CDR3 spans 15 amino acids. Germline CDR1 is SNHLY and CDR2 is FYNNEI. V lost 6 bases to trimming and J lost 1 base, with 10 bases between them. The CDR3 DNA reads TGTGCCAGCAGCGACTGGGGTTCTGGGGCCAACGTCCTGACTTTC. It translates to CASSDWGSGANVLTF.

This clonotype was observed a few times. The chain couples TRBV7-8 to TRBJ1-1; D might be TRBD1 (6 bases). The CDR3 is 14 residues long. Germline assignment: CDR1 SGHVS and CDR2 FQNEAQ. Trimming cost V 6 bases and J 1 base, with 12 bases left between them. In nucleotides, the CDR3 is TGTGCCAGCAGTTATCTGGGACAGAACACTGAAGCTTTCTTT. This sequence encodes CASSYLGQNTEAFF. The full variable domain, rest sourced from reference TRBV7-8 and TRBJ1-1, is GAGVSQSPRYKVAKRGQDVALRCDPISGHVSLFWYQQALGQGPEFLTYFQNEAQLDKSGLPSDRFFAERPEGSVSTLKIQRTQQEDSAVYLCASSYLGQNTEAFFGQGTRLTVV.

The J gene is TRBJ1-1, the V gene TRBV4-1; D remains ambiguous. Germline V lookup: CDR1 MGHRA, CDR2 YSYEKL. Trimming left V 0 bases short and J 8 bases short, with 10 bases between. CDR3 length equals 13 residues. The CDR3 reads CASSQDWQVEAFF. The CDR3 nucleotides are TGCGCCAGCAGCCAAGATTGGCAGGTGGAAGCTTTCTTT.

This clonotype was seen only a few times. The J gene is TRBJ2-7, the V gene TRBV25-1; D is perhaps TRBD1 or TRBD2 (5 bases each). This CDR3 has 13 residues. V shed 4 bases and J shed 8 bases, with 15 bases lying between them. The germline CDR1 and CDR2 sequences are MGHDK and SYGVNS. CDR3 protein: CASSVSGTTKQYF. The DNA for the CDR3 is TGTGCCAGCAGTGTGAGTGGGACGACCAAGCAGTACTTC.

The chain recombines TRBV20-1 with TRBJ1-1, with D hard to call. From germline, CDR1 is DFQATT and CDR2 SNEGSKA (reference sequence). Deletions cut 5 bases from V and 5 bases from J, with 15 bases between. This CDR3 spans 13 amino acids. Here the CDR3 reads CSAPNLGGTEAFF. CDR3 nucleotides: TGCAGTGCTCCCAACTTGGGCGGGACTGAAGCTTTCTTT.

CDR3 protein: CSVEQTGGFCRSLAKNIQYF. The CDR3 region has the DNA TGCAGCGTTGAACAGACAGGGGGATTCTGCCGAAGTCTAGCCAAAAACATTCAGTACTTC. The J gene is TRBJ2-4, the V gene TRBV29-1; 9 bases align to TRBD1. V gave up 2 bases and J gave up 0 bases; unmatched junction bases: 17. CDR3 length: 20 amino acids. CDR1 is SQVTM, CDR2 ANQGSEA, per germline.

CDR3 DNA: TGTGCCAGCAGTTTAGGAGGACGATCTGGCTACACCTTC. It is translated as CASSLGGRSGYTF. The chain links TRBV12-3 or TRBV12-4 to TRBJ1-2; D is ambiguous. The V gene lost 1 base and the J gene lost 7 bases, with 10 bases spanning the gap. The CDR3 covers 13 residues.

This CDR3 is CASSKERGSAYEQYF. CDR3 nucleotide sequence: TGTGCCAGCAGTAAGGAGCGGGGGTCAGCCTACGAGCAGTACTTC. The chain uses TRBV12-3 or TRBV12-4 and TRBJ2-7; 8 bases match TRBD2. Trimming at V came to 5 bases and at J to 2 bases, leaving 8 bases not matched to a gene. The CDR3 is 15 amino acids.

This clonotype was seen a few times. The chain is built from TRBV20-1 and TRBJ2-1; 9 bases line up with TRBD1. The CDR3 runs to 14 residues. CDR1 DFQATT and CDR2 SNEGSKA come from the germline V gene (reference sequence). The V gene end was trimmed by 7 bases and the J gene end by 5 bases; junction bases not matched to a gene: 9. CDR3 amino acids: CSVRGGTGNNEQFF. The CDR3 nucleotides read TGCAGTGTTAGGGGAGGGACAGGGAACAATGAGCAGTTCTTC.

The genes are TRBV5-1 and TRBJ1-1, with no clear D. Trimming took 7 bases from V and 4 from J, leaving 14 bases between them. CDR1 is SGHRS and CDR2 is YFSETQ in the germline V gene. The length of the CDR3 is 13 residues. As DNA, the CDR3 is TGCGCCAGCTTAGGTCGCTCGGGCACTGAAGCTTTCTTT. It codes for CASLGRSGTEAFF.

The rearrangement uses TRBV27 and TRBJ2-7; possible D gene TRBD2, 5 bases. V lost 2 bases and J 2 bases, leaving 13 bases between the germline ends. The CDR3 has 15 residues. Germline V gives CDR1 MNHEY, CDR2 SMNVEV (reference sequence). The CDR3 DNA follows: TGTGCCAGCAGTTTAGGGGAGCCTAGAGCCTACGAGCAGTACTTC. Its protein is CASSLGEPRAYEQYF.

Only a few counts were recorded for this clonotype. V usage is TRBV5-4 and J usage is TRBJ2-7; possible D gene TRBD2, 7 bases. The CDR3 spans 14 residues. Germline V gives CDR1 SGHNT, CDR2 YYREEE (reference sequence). Trimming left V 6 bases short and J 2 bases short, with 15 bases between. Here the CDR3 reads CASKRKGGAYEQYF. The CDR3 DNA reads TGTGCCAGCAAGCGAAAGGGGGGGGCCTACGAGCAGTACTTC. The complete variable domain, with remaining parts taken from reference TRBV5-4 and TRBJ2-7, reads ETGVTQSPTHLIKTRGQQVTLRCSSQSGHNTVSWYQQALGQGPQFIFQYYREEENGRGNFPPRFSGLQFPNYSSELNVNALELDDSALYLCASKRKGGAYEQYFGPGTRLTVT.

The rearrangement uses TRBV4-1 and TRBJ2-3, with 9 nucleotides matching TRBD2. This CDR3 has 16 amino acids. Per germline, CDR1 MGHRA and CDR2 YSYEKL. With 1 base clipped from V and 1 base from J, the junction kept 3 bases outside the gene matches. This CDR3 is CASSQGTSAGTDTQYF. DNA of the CDR3: TGCGCCAGCAGCCAAGGGACTAGCGCAGGCACAGATACGCAGTATTTT.